This TCR beta chain was profiled in a study of control samples from healthy donors and cancer patients. Germline V gene data show CDR1 as LNHDA and CDR2 as SQIVND (reference sequence). This CDR3 has 13 amino acids. V lost 7 bases to trimming and J lost 1 base, with 10 bases between them. Profiling relied on immunoSEQ multiplex PCR, and the TCRdb table lists in-frame clones only, not all of them. The sample includes 150,000 or so clones, 90% to 95% of them seen just once. The chain couples TRBV19 to TRBJ1-1; D is possibly TRBD1 (6 bases). Material: blood. This TCR was recovered from a man between 18 and 29 years old in good health. DNA for the CDR3: TGTGCCAGTAAGACAGGCAGGAACACTGAAGCTTTCTTT. Protein sequence: CASKTGRNTEAFF.